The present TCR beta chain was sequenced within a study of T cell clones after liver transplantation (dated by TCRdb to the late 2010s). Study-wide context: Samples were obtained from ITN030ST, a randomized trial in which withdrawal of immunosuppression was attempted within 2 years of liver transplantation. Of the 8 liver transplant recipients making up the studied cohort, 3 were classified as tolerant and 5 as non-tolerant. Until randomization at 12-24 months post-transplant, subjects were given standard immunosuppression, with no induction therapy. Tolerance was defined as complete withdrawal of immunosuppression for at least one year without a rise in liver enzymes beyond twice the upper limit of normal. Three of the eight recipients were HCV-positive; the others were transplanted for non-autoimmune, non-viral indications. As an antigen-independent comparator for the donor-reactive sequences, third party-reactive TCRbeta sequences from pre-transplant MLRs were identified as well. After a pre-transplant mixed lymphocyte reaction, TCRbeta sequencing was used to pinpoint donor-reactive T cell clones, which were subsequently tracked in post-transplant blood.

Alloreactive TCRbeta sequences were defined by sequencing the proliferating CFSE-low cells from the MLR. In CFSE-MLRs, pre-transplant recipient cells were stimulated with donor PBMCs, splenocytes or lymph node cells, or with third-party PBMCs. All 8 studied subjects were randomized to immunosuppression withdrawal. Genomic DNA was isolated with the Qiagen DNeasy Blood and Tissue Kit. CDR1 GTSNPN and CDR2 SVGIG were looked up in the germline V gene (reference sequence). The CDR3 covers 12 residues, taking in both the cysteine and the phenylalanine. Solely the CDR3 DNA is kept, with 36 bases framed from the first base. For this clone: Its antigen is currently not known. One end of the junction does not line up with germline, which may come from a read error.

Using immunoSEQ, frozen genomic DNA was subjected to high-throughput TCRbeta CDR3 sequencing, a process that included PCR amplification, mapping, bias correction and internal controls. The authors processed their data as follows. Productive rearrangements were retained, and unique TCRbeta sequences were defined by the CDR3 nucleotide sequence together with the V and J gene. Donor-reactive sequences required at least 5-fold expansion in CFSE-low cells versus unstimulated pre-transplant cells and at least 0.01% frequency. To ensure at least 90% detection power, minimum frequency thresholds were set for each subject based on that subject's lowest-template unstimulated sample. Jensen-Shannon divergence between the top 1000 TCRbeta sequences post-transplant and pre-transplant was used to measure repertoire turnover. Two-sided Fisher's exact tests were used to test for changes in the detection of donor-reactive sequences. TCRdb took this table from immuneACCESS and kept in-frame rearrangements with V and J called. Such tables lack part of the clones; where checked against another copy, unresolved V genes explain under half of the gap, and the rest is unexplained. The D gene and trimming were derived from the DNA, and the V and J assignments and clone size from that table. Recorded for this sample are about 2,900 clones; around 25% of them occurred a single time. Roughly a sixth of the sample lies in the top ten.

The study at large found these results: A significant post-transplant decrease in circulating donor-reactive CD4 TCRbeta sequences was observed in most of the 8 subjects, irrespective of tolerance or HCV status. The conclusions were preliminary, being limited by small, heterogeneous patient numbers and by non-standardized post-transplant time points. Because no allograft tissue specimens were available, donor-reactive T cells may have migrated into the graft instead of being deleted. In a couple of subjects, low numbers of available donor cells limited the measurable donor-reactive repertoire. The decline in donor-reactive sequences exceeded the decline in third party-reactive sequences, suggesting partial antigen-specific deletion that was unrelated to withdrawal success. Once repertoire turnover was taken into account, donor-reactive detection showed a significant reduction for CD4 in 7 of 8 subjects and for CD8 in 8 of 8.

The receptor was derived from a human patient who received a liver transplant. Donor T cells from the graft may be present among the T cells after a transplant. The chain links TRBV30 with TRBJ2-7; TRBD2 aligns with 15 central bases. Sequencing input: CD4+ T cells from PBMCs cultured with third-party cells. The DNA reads TGTGCCTGGATTCGGACTAGCGGGAGGGCACTCTTC. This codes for CAWIRTSGRALF.